This passage covers 8 T cell receptor beta chains from one sample sequenced in a study of patients and donors after allogeneic stem cell transplantation. TCRdb called the RT-PCR reads again in MiXCR, with one record for every CDR3 protein. The repertoire holds around 160,000 distinct CDR3 sequences, with about 32% as singletons. Material for sequencing was blood, either unsorted or a sorted T cell fraction (not recorded which). These receptors all come from a human donor who was either an allogeneic HSCT recipient or a stem cell or donor lymphocyte infusion donor (not recorded which). It is not recorded whose cells these are; they may come from a transplant donor.

The gene calls are TRBV6-5 and TRBJ2-5; tentative D call: TRBD1 (6 bases). The ends were cut back, 5 bases at V and 9 bases at J, with 13 bases in the middle. The CDR3 runs to 12 residues. CDR1 MNHEY and CDR2 SVGAGI come from the germline V gene. The CDR3 DNA is TGTGCCAGCAGTCCCACAGGGATGCCCCAGTACTTC. This codes for CASSPTGMPQYF.

The J gene is TRBJ2-3, the V gene TRBV3-1; D remains ambiguous. The germline CDR1 and CDR2 sequences are LGHDT and YNNKEL (reference sequence). The V and J ends lost 8 bases and 0 bases respectively, with 12 bases between them. This CDR3 comprises 14 residues. This CDR3 is CASHHSWSTDTQYF. CDR3 nucleotides: TGTGCCAGCCACCACTCATGGAGCACAGATACGCAGTATTTT.

This chain joins TRBV7-9 and TRBJ1-6; 11 nucleotides agree with TRBD1. The J segment lost 5 bases and the V segment lost 5 bases, leaving 5 bases of the junction unmatched. Per the germline V gene, CDR1 is SEHNR and CDR2 is FQNEAQ (reference sequence). This CDR3 has 16 residues. Here the CDR3 DNA reads TGTGCCAGCAGCGCGGACAGGGGGCCCGATAATTCACCCCTCCACTTT. Its protein is CASSADRGPDNSPLHF. The full variable domain, rest sourced from reference TRBV7-9 and TRBJ1-6, is DTGVSQNPRHKITKRGQNVTFRCDPISEHNRLYWYRQTLGQGPEFLTYFQNEAQLEKSRLLSDRFSAERPKGSFSTLEIQRTEQGDSAMYLCASSADRGPDNSPLHFGNGTRLTVT.

The table lists this clonotype with a few counts. The gene calls are TRBV12-3 or TRBV12-4 and TRBJ2-3; D ambiguous. The CDR3 runs 14 residues. V was pared by 4 bases and J by 7 bases, with 15 bases between. For the CDR3, the DNA is TGTGCCAGCAGTTACTTCGACTGGAGCCATACGCAGTATTTT. Amino acid sequence: CASSYFDWSHTQYF.

The V call is TRBV6-2 or TRBV6-3, the J call TRBJ2-3; D not resolved. Germline CDR1 and CDR2: MNHEY and SVGEGT. V dropped 7 bases and J dropped 4 bases, with 12 bases sitting between them. This CDR3 is 13 amino acids long. The CDR3 coding sequence is TGTGCCAGCAATGGAAGATTACCAGATACGCAGTATTTT. This gives the protein CASNGRLPDTQYF.

This chain links TRBV10-3 with TRBJ2-6; no firm D call. Germline CDR1 and CDR2: ENHRY and SYGVKD. The CDR3 length is 14 residues. Trimming stripped 6 bases from V and 0 bases from J, with 6 bases between. Here the CDR3 DNA reads TGTGCCATCAGCGACAACTCTGGGGCCAACGTCCTGACTTTC. Protein: CAISDNSGANVLTF.

In this sample, this clonotype turned up a few times. The V call is TRBV15, the J call TRBJ2-1, with unresolved D. The CDR3 runs to 15 residues. The V and J ends lost 5 bases and 4 bases respectively, with 15 bases between them. Germline CDR1 LNHNV, CDR2 YYDKDF (reference sequence). CDR3: CATSRGDEVYNEQFF. DNA for the CDR3: TGTGCCACCAGCCGTGGGGATGAGGTTTACAATGAGCAGTTCTTC.

The sample holds one count of this clonotype. This chain uses TRBV27 with TRBJ2-7; 8 bases agree with TRBD2. This CDR3 is built from 13 residues. Per germline, CDR1 MNHEY and CDR2 SMNVEV (reference sequence). The V and J ends lost 7 bases and 3 bases, in that order; junction bases with no gene match: 5. The CDR3, as DNA: TGTGCCAGCACCTCAGCGGGGGACTACGAGCAGTACTTC. It translates to CASTSAGDYEQYF.